The source of this TCR beta chain is a study of blood T cell repertoires in COVID-19. Study information: The analysed material was cDNA or gDNA that came from T cells, B-cell-depleted T cells, or PBMCs.

The V gene end was trimmed by 7 bases and the J gene end by 5 bases; junction bases not matched to a gene: 11. The CDR3 totals 15 residues. The germline V gene has CDR1 LNHDA and CDR2 SQIVND (reference sequence). As originally analysed: Estimation of nucleated cell counts relied on the amplification of reference gene primers. TCRdb keeps only in-frame clones here, not all; method: immunoSEQ multiplex PCR. V, J and clone size were drawn from that table, and D and trimming were deduced from the DNA. The table records some 120,000 clones, approximately 77% of them present only once. The origin of this receptor is an older man with acute or convalescent COVID-19. Material for sequencing was peripheral blood. The gene calls are TRBV19 and TRBJ1-3, with TRBD1 identical over 7 bases. The CDR3 DNA reads TGTGCCAGTACCAGAGACAGGGACGAAAGAAACACCATATATTTT. Protein product: CASTRDRDERNTIYF.